This is a list of T cell receptor beta chains from one sample in a study of blood T cell repertoires in COVID-19. The table came from immunoSEQ multiplex PCR; TCRdb's copy has only in-frame clones and leaves some out. The sample shows some 120,000 clones, 84% of them seen only once. Sequencing was performed on peripheral blood. The receptor source for this set is an older woman with acute or convalescent COVID-19. The CDR3 runs from the conserved cysteine through the conserved F or W. Each record gives: CDR3 length, V gene, clone size, J gene, D gene, CDR3 protein, CDR3 DNA. D genes are given only for firm matches. Clone size is shown for a subset of rows, as once, few, many or a class of expanded clone.

15	TRBV5-8	NA	TRBJ2-1	NA	CASSLWGGADNEQFF	TGTGCCAGCAGCTTATGGGGGGGGGCCGACAATGAGCAGTTCTTC
14	TRBV28	NA	TRBJ1-2	TRBD1	CASSFLGQLYGYTF	TGTGCCAGCAGTTTCCTGGGACAGCTGTATGGCTACACCTTC
15	TRBV2	NA	TRBJ2-3	TRBD2	CASSAGLAGVDTQYF	TGTGCCAGCAGTGCGGGCCTAGCGGGGGTTGATACGCAGTATTTT
15	TRBV9	NA	TRBJ1-1	NA	CASSAREDPVTEAFF	TGTGCCAGCAGCGCTCGGGAGGACCCAGTCACTGAAGCTTTCTTT
15	TRBV11-2	NA	TRBJ1-2	NA	CASSLERGANYGYTF	TGTGCCAGCAGCTTAGAACGGGGAGCGAACTATGGCTACACCTTC
14	TRBV29-1	NA	TRBJ1-1	NA	CSSIMGGRVGEAFF	TGCAGCAGCATTATGGGGGGACGAGTGGGAGAAGCTTTCTTT
16	TRBV2	NA	TRBJ2-4	NA	CASSEEGRRGANIQYF	TGTGCCAGCAGTGAAGAGGGTCGTCGGGGGGCGAACATTCAGTACTTC
16	TRBV5-1	NA	TRBJ2-5	NA	CASSSTRQGVRETQYF	TGCGCCAGCAGCTCCACCCGCCAAGGGGTTAGAGAGACCCAGTACTTC
17	TRBV7-9	NA	TRBJ2-3	TRBD2	CASSTLAGGIITDTQYF	TGTGCCAGCAGCACCCTAGCGGGGGGGATTATCACAGATACGCAGTATTTT
16	TRBV5-1	NA	TRBJ2-5	TRBD2	CASSLVLAATSETQYF	TGCGCCAGCAGCTTGGTACTAGCGGCCACCTCAGAGACCCAGTACTTC
13	TRBV19	once	TRBJ1-6	NA	CASSDRANSPLHF	TGTGCCAGTTCGGACAGAGCCAATTCACCCCTCCACTTT
13	TRBV3-1/TRBV3-2	NA	TRBJ1-1	NA	CASSRQGGTEAFF	TGTGCCAGCAGCCGCCAGGGAGGCACTGAAGCTTTCTTT
17	TRBV3-1/TRBV3-2	NA	TRBJ1-1	NA	CASSQDFIRGGNTEAFF	TGTGCCAGCAGCCAAGATTTCATTAGGGGTGGAAACACTGAAGCTTTCTTT
13	TRBV14	NA	TRBJ2-1	NA	CASSQGALNEQFF	TGTGCCAGCAGCCAAGGGGCACTCAATGAGCAGTTCTTC